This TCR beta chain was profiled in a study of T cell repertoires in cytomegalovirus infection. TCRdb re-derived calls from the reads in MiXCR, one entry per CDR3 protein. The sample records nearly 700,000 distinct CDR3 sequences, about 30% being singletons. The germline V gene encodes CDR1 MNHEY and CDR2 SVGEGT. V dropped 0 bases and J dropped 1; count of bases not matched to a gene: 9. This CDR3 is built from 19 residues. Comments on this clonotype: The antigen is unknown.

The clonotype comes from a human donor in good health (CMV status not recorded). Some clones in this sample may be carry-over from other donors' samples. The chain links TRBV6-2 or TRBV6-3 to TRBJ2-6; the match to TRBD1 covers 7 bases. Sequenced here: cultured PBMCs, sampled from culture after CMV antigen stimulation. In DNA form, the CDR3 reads TGTGCCAGCAGTTACTCCAGACAGGGAAATCCTTCTGGGGCCAACGTCCTGACTTTC. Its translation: CASSYSRQGNPSGANVLTF.